This T cell receptor beta chain stems from a study of blood T cells in healthy people across ages. Broader study findings: Age advanced and TCR beta diversity per million T cells fell, roughly linearly. Without sorted subsets, naive and antigen-experienced compartments could not be conclusively compared. Fewer expanded clones and more diversity marked long-lived versus aged donors.

With regard to this clonotype: Its antigen is undetermined.

It was with a sample-barcoded 5' primer and a J-beta primer mix that a second PCR of roughly 6 to 12 cycles was run. TCRdb reprocessed the 5' RACE reads via MiXCR and lists one record per CDR3 protein. The sample lists around 750,000 distinct CDR3 sequences, about 53% occurring once. The CDR3 covers 15 residues. V was pared by 0 bases and J by 4 bases, with 10 bases between. Germline assignment: CDR1 SGDLS and CDR2 YYNGEE. Each donor gave 9.5 to 10 milliliters of peripheral blood. The sequence came from an elderly man in good health. The chain couples TRBV9 to TRBJ1-4; D gene uncertain. Sequenced: blood. As DNA, the CDR3 is TGTGCCAGCAGCGTAGGAGGGTCCATTAATGAAAAACTGTTTTTT. Translated, it gives CASSVGGSINEKLFF.